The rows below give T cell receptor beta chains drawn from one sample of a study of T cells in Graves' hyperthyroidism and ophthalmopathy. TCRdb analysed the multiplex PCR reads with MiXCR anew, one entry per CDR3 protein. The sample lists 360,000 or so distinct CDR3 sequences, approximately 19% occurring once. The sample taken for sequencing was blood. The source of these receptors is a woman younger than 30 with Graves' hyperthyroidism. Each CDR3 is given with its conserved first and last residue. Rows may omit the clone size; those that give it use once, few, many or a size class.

CAWSWKGTTEAFF,TRBV30,many
CASSYPPAGGRVAFF,TRBV12-3/TRBV12-4,many
CASSFREVQPQHF,TRBV12-3/TRBV12-4,-
CASSQDRGFLNTGELFF,TRBV3-1,few
CSFRLAGYYTIQYF,TRBV20-1,many
CASEGQKNYGYTF,TRBV6-5,many
CASRTQWDTEAFF,TRBV2,many
CASRVRGGYTF,TRBV6-5,many
CASSLASGGFGAYEQYF,TRBV28,many
CASRTTGTYEQYF,TRBV6-1,-
CASSEEVGTDTQYF,TRBV6-1,many
CASRDGAHTGELFF,TRBV2,many
CASSFRTFPRYEQYF,TRBV28,many
CASSSTGQGAIEQYF,TRBV12-3/TRBV12-4,many
CASSQDPQGATGNTIYF,TRBV4-1,-
CASSEFGRGLDGYTF,TRBV6-1,many
CAWIRLAGGSYEQYF,TRBV30,few
CASSYGRAFF,TRBV6-5,many
CASRPRGNLGGGYTF,TRBV12-3/TRBV12-4,few
CAWSGTRIVDGNQPQHF,TRBV30,many
CASSPSVSSGNTIYF,TRBV18,-
CASSLDRWTNYGYTF,TRBV5-6,many
CATELGPNRESTEAFF,TRBV24-1,many
CASSPQLGQSLNTEAFF,TRBV3-1,many
CSAISGFSSYEQYF,TRBV20-1,many
CASSRDRGIDEQYF,TRBV6-5,many
CASSVTTEAFF,TRBV7-9,-
CSARDRHSPNTGELFF,TRBV20-1,many
CASSDMSVNRYF,TRBV2,few